The 23 T cell receptor beta chains below come from one sample, sequenced in a study of shared clonotypes between healthy human individuals. Some clones are missing from TCRdb's copy, which holds only in-frame ones; the method was immunoSEQ multiplex PCR. The sample includes more than 600,000 clones, around 92% of them seen just once. Cells designated naive CD8 were CD45RO-negative and were positively selected for CCR7, with terminally differentiated effector memory CD45RA+ cells excluded. The sequenced sample consisted of naive CD8+ T cells sorted from blood. These receptors originate from a man younger than 40 in good health.

The chain carries TRBV7-8 and TRBJ2-3, with a tentative D call TRBD2 (5 bases). The CDR3 covers 15 residues. V was shortened by 5 bases and J by 1 base, with 13 bases between the two germline ends. CDR1 is SGHVS, CDR2 FQNEAQ, per germline. The CDR3 DNA is TGTGCCAGCAGCCCCTTTGTTAGCGGCACAGATACGCAGTATTTT. It translates to CASSPFVSGTDTQYF.

The chain combines TRBV19 with TRBJ2-1; 11 bases line up with TRBD2. CDR3 length equals 16 residues. CDR1 and CDR2 (germline): LNHDA, SQIVND (reference sequence). V was pared by 4 bases and J by 4 bases, with 6 bases of the junction left unmatched. Here the CDR3 reads CASSRVAGGNYNEQFF. The DNA for the CDR3 is TGTGCCAGTAGTAGGGTAGCGGGAGGGAATTACAATGAGCAGTTCTTC.

This rearrangement joins TRBV9 to TRBJ2-1, with D possibly TRBD2 on 5 matching bases. The V end lost 7 bases, the J end lost 14 bases, and 19 bases lay between the germline ends. The CDR3 totals 12 residues. Germline CDR1 reads SGDLS; CDR2 reads YYNGEE. CDR3 bases: TGTGCCAGCGGGTCACCTAGTGAGGGAGAGTTCTTC. It yields the protein CASGSPSEGEFF.

J is TRBJ2-3 and V is TRBV18, with D possibly TRBD2 on 6 matching bases. This CDR3 contains 14 residues. V lost 3 bases and J lost 2, with 9 bases in between. Germline values: CDR1 KGHSH, CDR2 LQKENI. CDR3 nucleotide sequence: TGTGCCAGCTCACCGGGACTTTTCACAGATACGCAGTATTTT. Its translation is CASSPGLFTDTQYF.

The CDR3 spells CAAVGEATEAFF. CDR3 DNA sequence: TGTGCCGCGGTGGGGGAAGCGACTGAAGCTTTCTTT. This sequence joins TRBV5-4 and TRBJ1-1, with TRBD1 as a possible D gene (5 bases). Trimming pared 10 bases from V and 5 bases from J, leaving 15 bases between. This CDR3 is 12 amino acids long. In germline, CDR1 is SGHNT, CDR2 YYREEE (reference sequence).

J is TRBJ2-5 and V is TRBV18; no definite D call. The CDR3 is made up of 13 amino acids. The ends were cut back, 3 bases at V and 2 bases at J, with 7 bases in the middle. The germline V gene encodes CDR1 KGHSH and CDR2 LQKENI. The CDR3 sequence is CASSPSQQETQYF. The CDR3 DNA reads TGTGCCAGCTCACCTTCACAGCAAGAGACCCAGTACTTC.

The V call is TRBV7-9, the J call TRBJ2-7, with TRBD2 matching over 9 bases. Germline CDR1 and CDR2: SEHNR and FQNEAQ (reference sequence). Losses at the gene ends were 4 bases for V and 3 bases for J; bases not matched to a gene: 13. CDR3 size: 17 residues. CDR3 DNA: TGTGCCAGCAGCTCCCGGCTTACCGGGACTAGCCACTACGAGCAGTACTTC. It yields the protein CASSSRLTGTSHYEQYF.

This sequence joins TRBV19 and TRBJ2-7; D not resolved. Germline CDR1 reads LNHDA; CDR2 reads SQIVND (reference sequence). V was cut by 7 bases and J by 4 bases, with 11 bases left in between. The CDR3 sequence is 12 residues long. In nucleotides, the CDR3 is TGTGCCAGTACCTCCGGTGGATACGAGCAGTACTTC. Its translation is CASTSGGYEQYF.

Written as DNA, the CDR3 is TGTGCCAGCAGCATAAGGACATCCCCAGATACGCAGTATTTT. Its protein is CASSIRTSPDTQYF. This chain uses TRBV11-2 with TRBJ2-3, with D possibly matching TRBD1 (5 bases). Trimming took 5 bases from V and 4 from J, leaving 13 bases between them. This CDR3 contains 14 residues. In germline, CDR1 is SGHAT, CDR2 FQNNGV.

The rearrangement links TRBV29-1 to TRBJ2-1; 9 nucleotides align to TRBD2. This CDR3 contains 16 residues. Unmatched junction bases numbered 10, after V lost 0 bases and J lost 7 bases. CDR1 and CDR2 (germline): SQVTM, ANQGSEA. CDR3 in amino acids: CSVEEGPGLAQNEQFF. The CDR3 DNA reads TGCAGCGTTGAAGAGGGTCCGGGACTAGCTCAAAATGAGCAGTTCTTC.

Points on this clone: Distinct nucleotide sequences in the sample also encode this CDR3. The V gene is TRBV7-2, the J gene TRBJ2-7; D is possibly TRBD2 (6 bases). V was trimmed by 3 bases and J by 4 bases, leaving 7 bases between them. CDR3 size: 12 residues. The V gene's germline CDR1 is SGHTA and CDR2 FQGNSA. The CDR3 sequence: CASSFRGYEQYF. CDR3 nucleotide sequence: TGTGCCAGCAGCTTTCGGGGGTACGAGCAGTACTTC.

This rearrangement joins TRBV4-1 to TRBJ1-1; D gene unclear. This CDR3 contains 14 residues. With 0 bases removed from V and 0 bases from J, the gap between germline ends came to 5 bases. CDR1 and CDR2 from the germline V gene are MGHRA and YSYEKL. This CDR3 reads CASSQEGLNTEAFF. The CDR3 DNA reads as TGCGCCAGCAGCCAAGAGGGGTTGAACACTGAAGCTTTCTTT.

CDR3 region: CAISEPRDLTQHF. Written as DNA, the CDR3 is TGTGCCATCAGTGAGCCCCGGGACCTGACGCAGCATTTT. The chain employs TRBV10-3 and TRBJ1-5, with a possible D match to TRBD1 (5 bases). V lost 2 bases, J lost 13 bases, and 15 bases lay in between. This CDR3 contains 13 residues. CDR1 is ENHRY and CDR2 is SYGVKD in the germline V gene.

The rearrangement links TRBV28 to TRBJ1-5; tentatively, D is TRBD1 (6 bases). The CDR3 extends over 15 amino acids. V was shortened by 6 bases and J by 0 bases, with 12 bases between the two germline ends. From germline, CDR1 is MDHEN and CDR2 SYDVKM. In nucleotides, the CDR3 is TGTGCCAGCAGACGGACAGAGTATAGCAATCAGCCCCAGCATTTT. Translating it yields CASRRTEYSNQPQHF.

The chain has TRBV27 and TRBJ2-2; D perhaps matches TRBD2 (6 bases). There are 14 residues in the CDR3. Germline assignment: CDR1 MNHEY and CDR2 SMNVEV (reference sequence). V was shortened by 3 bases and J by 4 bases, with 9 bases between the two germline ends. This CDR3 reads CASSLTRGTGELFF. The CDR3 DNA reads as TGTGCCAGCAGTTTGACTAGAGGCACCGGGGAGCTGTTTTTT.

The count of this clone is one. This chain uses TRBV30 with TRBJ2-1; D is unresolved. The V gene's germline CDR1 is GTSNPN and CDR2 SVGIG (reference sequence). The CDR3 covers 13 residues. The V and J ends lost 1 base and 5 bases respectively, with 9 bases between them. The CDR3 DNA sequence: TGTGCCTGGAGTGCCGGAGTCAACAATGAGCAGTTCTTC. This translates into CAWSAGVNNEQFF.

V and J are TRBV4-1 and TRBJ1-1; D is perhaps TRBD1 (6 bases). Trimming left V 4 bases short and J 4 bases short, with 16 bases between. The CDR3 consists of 15 residues. Germline-derived CDR1 and CDR2 are MGHRA and YSYEKL. CDR3 DNA: TGCGCCAGCAGCCTTGCCGGGACAAGGCCCACTGAAGCTTTCTTT. Translating gives CASSLAGTRPTEAFF.

This clone has at least ten counts. CDR3 sequence reads: CASSISDRGYETQYF. Written as DNA, the CDR3 is TGTGCCAGTAGTATATCGGACAGGGGTTATGAGACCCAGTACTTC. The J gene is TRBJ2-5, the V gene TRBV19; 9 positions match TRBD1. J gave up 5 bases and V 2 bases, and 6 bases lay outside the gene matches. Germline V gene lookup returns CDR1 LNHDA and CDR2 SQIVND (reference sequence). The CDR3 contains 15 residues.

In this sample, this clone turned up a few times. V is TRBV30 and J is TRBJ1-1; D not certain. V lost 1 base, J lost 4 bases, and 10 bases lay in between. The CDR3 has 13 amino acids. The germline CDR1 and CDR2 sequences are GTSNPN and SVGIG (reference sequence). The CDR3 loop reads CAWSAHWGTEAFF. For the CDR3, the DNA is TGTGCCTGGAGTGCACACTGGGGCACTGAAGCTTTCTTT.

V is TRBV9 and J is TRBJ2-1; 16 bases fit TRBD2. The CDR3 spans 16 residues. Looked up from germline, CDR1 is SGDLS and CDR2 is YYNGEE. Unmatched junction bases numbered 5, after V lost 3 bases and J lost 8 bases. CDR3 nucleotide sequence: TGTGCCAGCAGCGAGGGGACTAGCGGGAGGGCTTATGAGCAGTTCTTC. This translates into CASSEGTSGRAYEQFF.

This chain joins TRBV10-3 and TRBJ2-7, with TRBD1 matching 9 bases. Trimming took 2 bases from V and 4 from J; bases not matched to a gene: 9. Germline values: CDR1 ENHRY, CDR2 SYGVKD. This CDR3 has 16 residues. The CDR3 reads CAISEPHGQGTYEQYF. The CDR3 coding sequence is TGTGCCATCAGTGAGCCCCACGGACAGGGGACGTACGAGCAGTACTTC.

The J gene is TRBJ1-1, the V gene TRBV21-1; the table's D call, TRBD1, was not checked against the DNA. TRBV21-1 is described as a pseudogene. CDR3 length: 15 residues. CDR3 protein: CASSKATAFLTEAFF. DNA of the CDR3: TGTGCCAGCAGCAAAGCGACAGCCTTTTTGACTGAAGCTTTCTTT.

The rearrangement joins TRBV20-1 to TRBJ2-3; D unresolved. Trimming left V 7 bases short and J 4 bases short, with 6 bases between. The germline V gene encodes CDR1 DFQATT and CDR2 SNEGSKA (reference sequence). The CDR3 covers 10 residues. The CDR3 DNA sequence: TGCAGTGTTTTTTCAGATACGCAGTATTTT. It encodes CSVFSDTQYF.